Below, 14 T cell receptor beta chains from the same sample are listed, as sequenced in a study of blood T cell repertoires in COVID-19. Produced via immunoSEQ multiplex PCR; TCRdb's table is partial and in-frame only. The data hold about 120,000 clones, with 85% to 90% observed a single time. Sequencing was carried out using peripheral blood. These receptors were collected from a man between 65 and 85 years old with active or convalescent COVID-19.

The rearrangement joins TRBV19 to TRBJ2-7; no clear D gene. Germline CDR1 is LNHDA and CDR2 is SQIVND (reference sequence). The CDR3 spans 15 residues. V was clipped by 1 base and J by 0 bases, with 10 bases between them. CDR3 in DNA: TGTGCCAGTAGTATAGCTCCATCGAGCTCCTACGAGCAGTACTTC. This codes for CASSIAPSSSYEQYF.

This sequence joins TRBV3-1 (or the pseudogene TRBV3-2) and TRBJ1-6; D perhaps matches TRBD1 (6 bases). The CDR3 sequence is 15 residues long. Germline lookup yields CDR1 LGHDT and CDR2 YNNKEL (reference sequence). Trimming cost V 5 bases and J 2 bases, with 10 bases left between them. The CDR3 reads CASSDTGTYNSPLHF. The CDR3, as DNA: TGTGCCAGCAGCGATACAGGGACCTATAATTCACCCCTCCACTTT.

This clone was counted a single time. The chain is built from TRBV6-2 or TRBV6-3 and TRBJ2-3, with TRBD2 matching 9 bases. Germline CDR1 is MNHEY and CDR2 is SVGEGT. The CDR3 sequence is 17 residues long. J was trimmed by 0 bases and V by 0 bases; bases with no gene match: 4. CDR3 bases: TGTGCCAGCAGTTACTCGACTAGCGGAGCAAGCACAGATACGCAGTATTTT. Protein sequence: CASSYSTSGASTDTQYF.

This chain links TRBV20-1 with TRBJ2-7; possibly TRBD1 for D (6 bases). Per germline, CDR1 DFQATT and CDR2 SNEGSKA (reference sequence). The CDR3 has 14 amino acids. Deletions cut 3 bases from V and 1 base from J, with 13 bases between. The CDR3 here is CSASVGTKSYEQYF. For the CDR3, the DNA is TGCAGTGCTAGTGTCGGGACAAAATCCTACGAGCAGTACTTC.

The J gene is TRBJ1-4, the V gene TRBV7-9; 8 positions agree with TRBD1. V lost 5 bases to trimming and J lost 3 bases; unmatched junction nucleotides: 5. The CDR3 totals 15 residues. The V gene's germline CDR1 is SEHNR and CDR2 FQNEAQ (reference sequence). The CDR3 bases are TGTGCCAGCAGCCCTGGACAGGGCGCTAATGAAAAACTGTTTTTT. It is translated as CASSPGQGANEKLFF.

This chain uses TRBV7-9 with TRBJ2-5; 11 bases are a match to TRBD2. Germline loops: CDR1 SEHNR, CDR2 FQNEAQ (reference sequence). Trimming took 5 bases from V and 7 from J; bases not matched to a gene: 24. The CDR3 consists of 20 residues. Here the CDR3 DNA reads TGTGCCAGCAGCATAAGGGACAGCGCCGGGACTAGCGGCCCCGCCGGGACCCAGTACTTC. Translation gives CASSIRDSAGTSGPAGTQYF. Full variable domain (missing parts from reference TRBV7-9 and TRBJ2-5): DTGVSQNPRHKITKRGQNVTFRCDPISEHNRLYWYRQTLGQGPEFLTYFQNEAQLEKSRLLSDRFSAERPKGSFSTLEIQRTEQGDSAMYLCASSIRDSAGTSGPAGTQYFGPGTRLLVL.

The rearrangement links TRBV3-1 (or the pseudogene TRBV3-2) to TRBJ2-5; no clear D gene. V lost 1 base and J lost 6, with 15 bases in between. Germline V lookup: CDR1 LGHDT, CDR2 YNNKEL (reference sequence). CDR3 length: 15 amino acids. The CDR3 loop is CASSQGGTPKKTQYF. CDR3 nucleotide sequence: TGTGCCAGCAGCCAAGGCGGCACCCCCAAGAAGACCCAGTACTTC.

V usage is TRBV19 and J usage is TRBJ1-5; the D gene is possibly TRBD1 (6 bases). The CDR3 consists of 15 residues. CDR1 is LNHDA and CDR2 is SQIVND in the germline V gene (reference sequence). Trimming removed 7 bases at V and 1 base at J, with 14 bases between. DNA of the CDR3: TGTGCCAGTAACCGAGACAGGTGGAGCAATCAGCCCCAGCATTTT. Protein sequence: CASNRDRWSNQPQHF.

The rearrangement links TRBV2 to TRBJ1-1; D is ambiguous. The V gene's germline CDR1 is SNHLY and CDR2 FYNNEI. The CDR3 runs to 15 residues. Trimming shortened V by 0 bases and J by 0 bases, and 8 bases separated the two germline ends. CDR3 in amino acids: CASSEARGMNTEAFF. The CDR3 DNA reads TGTGCCAGCAGTGAAGCCCGGGGAATGAACACTGAAGCTTTCTTT.

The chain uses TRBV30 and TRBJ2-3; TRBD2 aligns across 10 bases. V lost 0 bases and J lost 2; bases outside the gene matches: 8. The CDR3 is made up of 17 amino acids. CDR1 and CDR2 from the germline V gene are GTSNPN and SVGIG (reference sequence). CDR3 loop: CAWSVGLLAGFTDTQYF. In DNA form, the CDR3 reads TGTGCCTGGAGTGTGGGGCTACTAGCGGGGTTCACAGATACGCAGTATTTT. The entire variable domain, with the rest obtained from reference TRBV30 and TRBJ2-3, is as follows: SQTIHQWPATLVQPVGSPLSLECTVEGTSNPNLYWYRQAAGRGLQLLFYSVGIGQISSEVPQNLSASRPQDRQFILSSKKLLLSDSGFYLCAWSVGLLAGFTDTQYFGPGTRLTVL.

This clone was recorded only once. The CDR3 protein is CASSPQVSGNTIYF. The CDR3 DNA reads as TGTGCCAGCAGCCCCCAGGTCTCTGGAAACACCATATATTTT. This sequence joins TRBV14 and TRBJ1-3, with D uncertain. Trimming pared 4 bases from V and 0 bases from J, leaving 7 bases between. This CDR3 comprises 14 residues. The germline gives CDR1 SGHDN, CDR2 FVKESK.

CDR3 region: CASRSGLEANQPQHF. DNA for the CDR3: TGTGCCAGCAGGTCCGGCCTCGAGGCGAATCAGCCCCAGCATTTT. This chain links TRBV5-5 with TRBJ1-5, with D hard to call. V shed 5 bases and J shed 4 bases, with 16 bases lying between them. Germline loops: CDR1 SGHKS, CDR2 YYEKEE (reference sequence). CDR3 length: 15 amino acids. The full variable domain, rest sourced from reference TRBV5-5 and TRBJ1-5, is DAGVTQSPTHLIKTRGQQVTLRCSPISGHKSVSWYQQVLGQGPQFIFQYYEKEERGRGNFPDRFSARQFPNYSSELNVNALLLGDSALYLCASRSGLEANQPQHFGDGTRLSIL.

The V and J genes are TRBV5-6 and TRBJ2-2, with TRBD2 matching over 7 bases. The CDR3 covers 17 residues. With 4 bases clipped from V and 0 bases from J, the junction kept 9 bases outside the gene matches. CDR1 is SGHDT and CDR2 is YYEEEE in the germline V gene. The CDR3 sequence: CASSLRPGLPNTGELFF. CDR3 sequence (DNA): TGTGCCAGCAGCCTCCGACCGGGACTACCGAACACCGGGGAGCTGTTTTTT.

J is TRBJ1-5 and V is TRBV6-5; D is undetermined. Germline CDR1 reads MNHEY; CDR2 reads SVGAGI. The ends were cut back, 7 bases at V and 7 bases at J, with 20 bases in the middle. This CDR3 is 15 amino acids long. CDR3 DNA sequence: TGTGCCAGCACAGAAGTGGCGGGCTCTAGGCAGCCCCAGCATTTT. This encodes CASTEVAGSRQPQHF.